This record concerns one TCR beta chain sequence. Its antigen specificity is not known. Base qualities are not recorded, but no much larger clone differs from it by a single base. The CDR3 measures 15 amino acids from cysteine to phenylalanine. CDR3 DNA only is kept here, 45 bases in frame from base 1. The germline V gene (reference sequence) specifies SEHNR as CDR1 and FQNEAQ as CDR2. V is shortened by 7 bases, J by 4 bases, and the region joining them spans 16 bases. The data originate from a study of blood T cell repertoires in COVID-19 (TCRdb year 2020). Background on the whole study: Samples covering the acute and convalescent phases of COVID-19 were provided by collaborators in the United States, Italy and Spain. Where available, HLA class I and class II types were obtained from metadata supplied by the sample provider rather than from assay-based typing. Deeply sampled blood TCRbeta repertoires from subjects exposed to, actively infected with, or recovered from COVID-19 were included in the dataset. The repertoires were made available in a free public database intended to serve as a resource for research on the immune response to SARS-CoV-2. Sample metadata almost always included a de-identified subject ID, COVID-19 status, age in years and sex. The samples were drawn from two sources: the first 160 participants of the ongoing ImmuneRACE study, and about 1,300 subjects contributed by 6 global collaborators. The material from the prospective study consisted of cDNA or gDNA derived from T cells, B-cell-depleted T cells, or PBMCs. Study-wide findings and limitations: The quantity of clinical and demographic metadata differed by source and by participant and was supplied without curation.

Collaborating institutions collected whole blood in K2EDTA tubes following their own protocols. For TCRbeta analysis, collaborators shipped samples in one of three forms: frozen whole blood, isolated PBMCs, or DNA extracted from either of those sample types. The immunoSEQ Assay, a bias-controlled multiplex PCR, was used to amplify TCRbeta CDR3 regions from genomic DNA. In the authors' own workflow: The number of nucleated cells in each sample was estimated from the amplification of reference gene primers within the assay. To quantify the absolute abundance of each unique TCRbeta CDR3 rearrangement, sequence reads were collapsed and filtered. For each sample, productive Simpson clonality was calculated as the square root of Simpson's diversity index across productive rearrangements. TCRdb holds this immuneACCESS table with in-frame rearrangements only. Some clones are missing; in checked studies, unresolved V genes explain under half, and the rest has no known cause. Clone size and V and J calls were adopted from that table, with D and trimming inferred from the DNA. Across this sample there are 180,000 or so clones, with around 89% seen only once. 4% to 5% of the sample is held by the ten biggest clonotypes.

The rearrangement combines TRBV7-9 with TRBJ2-2; a weak D assignment points to TRBD1 (5 bases agree). This receptor was taken from a woman in her thirties with acute or convalescent COVID-19. The source material was peripheral blood. The bases read TGTGCCAGCATGAAGTTTATTAGGGGCACCGGGGAGCTGTTTTTT. This is translated as CASMKFIRGTGELFF.